These 10 T cell receptor beta chains originate from one sample sequenced in a study of T cells in Graves' hyperthyroidism and ophthalmopathy. TCR beta CDR3 regions were amplified from RNA. Researchers ran a first-round RT-PCR on the TCR CDR3 using the HTBI primer set. TCRdb itself ran the multiplex PCR reads through MiXCR, one entry per CDR3 protein. The table records approximately 400,000 distinct CDR3 sequences, roughly 14% of them present only once. The material sequenced was blood. The receptor source for this set is a woman in her 30s with Graves' ophthalmopathy.

This clonotype has at least ten counts. The chain joins TRBV3-1 to TRBJ2-5; D is tentatively TRBD1 or TRBD2 (5 bases each). V gave up 3 bases and J gave up 2 bases, with 13 bases separating them. CDR1 and CDR2 from the germline V gene are LGHDT and YNNKEL (reference sequence). The CDR3 length is 15 residues. The CDR3 sequence: CASSHNRGLQETQYF. The CDR3 nucleotides are TGTGCCAGCAGCCACAATCGGGGCTTACAAGAGACCCAGTACTTC.

This clonotype was counted a few times. The chain's CDR3 is CASRARGLYSPLHF. The CDR3 region has the DNA TGTGCCAGCAGGGCCAGGGGGCTGTATTCACCCCTCCACTTT. This chain uses TRBV2 with TRBJ1-6; 8 nucleotides line up with TRBD1. Trimming took 6 bases from V and 8 from J; bases not matched to a gene: 6. CDR1 is SNHLY and CDR2 is FYNNEI in the germline V gene. This CDR3 contains 14 residues.

In this sample, this clonotype turned up a few times. This chain joins TRBV15 and TRBJ1-1; weak D call: TRBD1 (6 bases). Trimming removed 8 bases at V and 3 bases at J, with 22 bases between. The CDR3 is made up of 16 amino acids. Germline CDR1 LNHNV, CDR2 YYDKDF (reference sequence). CDR3 loop: CATQAGDGGGDTEAFF. The CDR3 DNA sequence: TGTGCCACCCAAGCGGGTGATGGGGGCGGGGACACTGAAGCTTTCTTT.

This clonotype has a count of ten or more. The chain joins TRBV18 to TRBJ2-3, with 9 positions matching TRBD2. This CDR3 comprises 18 residues. J was trimmed by 1 base and V by 2 bases; bases with no gene match: 10. Germline V CDR1 and CDR2: KGHSH, LQKENI. Here the CDR3 DNA reads TGTGCCAGCTCACCAGTGTCTCAGCGGGGGGCCGGCACAGATACGCAGTATTTT. Amino acid sequence: CASSPVSQRGAGTDTQYF. Variable domain in full (rest from reference TRBV18 and TRBJ2-3): NAGVMQNPRHLVRRRGQEARLRCSPMKGHSHVYWYRQLPEEGLKFMVYLQKENIIDESGMPKERFSAEFPKEGPSILRIQQVVRGDSAAYFCASSPVSQRGAGTDTQYFGPGTRLTVL.

The sample holds a few counts of this clonotype. The chain couples TRBV6-2 or TRBV6-3 to TRBJ1-2; unclear D gene. The V end lost 0 bases, the J end lost 2 bases, and 13 bases lay between the germline ends. The CDR3 runs 16 residues. CDR1 is MNHEY, CDR2 SVGEGT, per germline. CDR3 nucleotide sequence: TGTGCCAGCAGTTACTCACGGACCAACCCGAACTATGGCTACACCTTC. Translated, it gives CASSYSRTNPNYGYTF.

This clonotype was seen many times. The rearrangement links TRBV7-2 to TRBJ2-3; 10 bases line up with TRBD2. With V trimmed by 5 bases and J by 9 bases, 8 bases remained unmatched. Germline V lookup: CDR1 SGHTA, CDR2 FQGNSA. The length of the CDR3 is 14 residues. The CDR3 region has the DNA TGTGCCAGCAGCCCGCCCTTTAGCGGGGGGACGCAGTATTTT. Translating it yields CASSPPFSGGTQYF.

The sample holds a few counts of this clonotype. The chain uses TRBV29-1 and TRBJ2-2; D is uncertain. V lost 4 bases and J 2 bases, leaving 5 bases between the germline ends. Germline values: CDR1 SQVTM, CDR2 ANQGSEA. This CDR3 comprises 12 residues. The CDR3 sequence is CSVVENTGELFF. CDR3 sequence (DNA): TGCAGCGTTGTCGAAAACACCGGGGAGCTGTTTTTT.

This clonotype was counted at least ten times. V is TRBV15 and J is TRBJ2-5, with no clear D. Per the germline V gene, CDR1 is LNHNV and CDR2 is YYDKDF (reference sequence). The CDR3 runs 14 residues. Trimming removed 4 bases from V and 0 bases from J, with 9 bases in between. CDR3 amino acids: CATSIGRYQETQYF. The DNA of the CDR3 is TGTGCCACCAGCATTGGGCGGTACCAAGAGACCCAGTACTTC.

In this sample, this clonotype turned up many times. The rearrangement links TRBV7-2 to TRBJ1-3; 7 bases map to TRBD1. CDR1 and CDR2 (germline): SGHTA, FQGNSA. The CDR3 covers 17 residues. The V segment lost 4 bases and the J segment 0 bases; nucleotides outside the gene matches: 9. The CDR3 sequence is CASSWSFGTASGNTIYF. The CDR3 region has the DNA TGTGCCAGCAGCTGGTCATTTGGGACAGCCTCTGGAAACACCATATATTTT.

This clonotype was counted ten times or more. This chain connects TRBV2 to TRBJ2-5, with D possibly being TRBD2 (6 bases). The length of the CDR3 is 18 residues. In germline, CDR1 is SNHLY, CDR2 FYNNEI. V was shortened by 4 bases and J by 5 bases, with 26 bases between the two germline ends. In nucleotides, the CDR3 is TGTGCCAGCAGTGTCTCGGGGGATCTAAGCTTTATAGCCGAGACCCAGTACTTC. Its protein product is CASSVSGDLSFIAETQYF.